This note documents a single T cell receptor beta chain sequence. Its antigen is unidentified. The data were taken from a study of CD8+ T cells in alopecia areata. Study outcomes and limitations: Scalp clonality and expanded CD8+ clones among the top 100 showed significant decreases with tofacitinib. Affected scalp, especially in alopecia totalis/universalis, had a higher clonality than normal scalp did. Normal skin contains resident alphabeta T cells, and these are also sequenced in scalp samples.

Stated treatment: oral pan-JAK inhibitor, 5-10 mg twice daily. Specimens obtained from alopecia areata patients comprised lesional scalp punch biopsies and peripheral blood. TCR sequencing used cDNA made by reverse transcription of extracted RNA. Sequencing used immunoSEQ multiplex PCR; TCRdb keeps in-frame clones, though not all of them. Here the sample spans roughly 120,000 clones, about 50% being singletons. V was trimmed by 7 bases and J by 1 base, leaving 13 bases between them. Per germline, CDR1 SQVTM and CDR2 ANQGSEA. The CDR3 spans 13 residues. The receptor comes from a human donor with alopecia areata. The rearrangement uses TRBV29-1 and TRBJ1-1; D may be TRBD1 (6 bases). Sequencing was performed on CD4+ T cells sorted from blood, taken at week 4, from a patient treated with tofacitinib. As DNA, the CDR3 is TGCAGCGCCCTAAGGGGGAGGAACACTGAAGCTTTCTTT. Its protein is CSALRGRNTEAFF.